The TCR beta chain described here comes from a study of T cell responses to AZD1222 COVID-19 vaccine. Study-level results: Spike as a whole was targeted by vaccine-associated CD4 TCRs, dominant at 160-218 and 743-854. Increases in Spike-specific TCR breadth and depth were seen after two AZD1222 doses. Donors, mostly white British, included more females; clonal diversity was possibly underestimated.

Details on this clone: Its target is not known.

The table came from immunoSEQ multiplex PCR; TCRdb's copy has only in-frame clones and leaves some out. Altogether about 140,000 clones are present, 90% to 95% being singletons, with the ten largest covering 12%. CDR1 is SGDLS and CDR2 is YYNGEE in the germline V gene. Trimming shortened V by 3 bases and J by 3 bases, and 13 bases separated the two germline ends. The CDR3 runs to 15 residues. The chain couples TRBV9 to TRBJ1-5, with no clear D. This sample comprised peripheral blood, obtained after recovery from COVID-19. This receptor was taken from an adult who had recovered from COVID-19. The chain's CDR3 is CASSADPRDNQPQHF. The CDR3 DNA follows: TGTGCCAGCAGCGCGGACCCGAGGGACAATCAGCCCCAGCATTTT.